The TCR beta chain under discussion was sequenced for a study of identical twins. Study-level results: Clonotypes of the beta chain that were abundant in cord blood carried fewer insertions (memory repertoires showed none). Alpha sequences that were out-of-frame and twin-shared showed an excess of low generation probability.

On this clonotype: Antigen unknown.

TCRdb used MiXCR to reprocess the 5' RACE reads, holding one entry per CDR3 protein. The profile shows about 730,000 distinct CDR3 sequences, approximately 22% of them singletons. Healthy Caucasians made up all donors. The CDR3 has 16 residues. CDR1 and CDR2 from the germline V gene are LGHNA and YNFKEQ. V was clipped by 3 bases and J by 5 bases; unmatched bases: 6. This sample also appeared in a second study, on T cells expressing NK-cell markers. In that study: A handful of donors showed these clonotypes also leading the CD3+CD56-NKG2C+ fraction.

The sample comprised PBMCs. V usage is TRBV4-2 and J usage is TRBJ2-1; TRBD2 aligns across 11 bases. This TCR derives from a woman aged 18-35 years in good health. CDR3 DNA sequence: TGTGCCAGCAGCCAGGTTAGCGGGGGGGCCGACAATGAGCAGTTCTTC. Amino acids: CASSQVSGGADNEQFF.